This T cell receptor (beta chain) derives from a study of blood T cell repertoires in COVID-19. As for the study in general: Collection of acute and convalescent COVID-19 samples took place in the United States, Italy and Spain. The analysed material was cDNA or gDNA that came from T cells, B-cell-depleted T cells, or PBMCs.

The CDR3 is made up of 16 amino acids. Trimming removed 1 base from V and 0 bases from J, with 12 bases in between. Germline values: CDR1 MGHRA, CDR2 YSYEKL. In the authors' methods: Reference gene primer amplification gave nucleated cell count estimates. Profiling relied on immunoSEQ multiplex PCR, and the TCRdb table lists in-frame clones only, not all of them. V and J calls and clone size are as listed in that table; D and trimming were resolved from the DNA. The repertoire consists of about 150,000 clones, with roughly 80% occurring once and the leading ten covering roughly 0.52%. The gene calls are TRBV4-1 and TRBJ2-5; D possibly corresponds to TRBD2 (6 bases). The sequencing sample was made of peripheral blood. The receptor comes from a man aged 60-69 years with acute or convalescent COVID-19. The CDR3 sequence: CASSQAGLSYQETQYF. CDR3 coding DNA: TGCGCCAGCAGCCAAGCGGGACTGTCATACCAAGAGACCCAGTACTTC.